This entry is about one TCR beta chain. This entry comes from a study of blood T cells in healthy people across ages. V gave up 7 bases and J gave up 6 bases; unmatched junction bases: 9. This CDR3 has 12 residues. The germline CDR1 and CDR2 sequences are DFQATT and SNEGSKA (reference sequence). It was with a sample-barcoded 5' primer and a J-beta primer mix that a second PCR of about 7 to 12 cycles was run. The authors tagged each cDNA molecule using a template-switch adaptor with 12 random nucleotides. Every sample returned 2.5 million or more CDR3-containing paired-end reads. One entry per CDR3 protein results from TCRdb running MiXCR on the 5' RACE reads. The sample has 890,000 or so distinct CDR3 sequences, approximately 67% seen once.

V usage is TRBV20-1 and J usage is TRBJ2-7, with 7 nucleotides matching TRBD1. The source is a man under 40 in good health. The material sequenced was blood. CDR3 bases: TGCAGTGTTATCCTTACAGGGGCCGAGCAGTACTTC. Translation: CSVILTGAEQYF.